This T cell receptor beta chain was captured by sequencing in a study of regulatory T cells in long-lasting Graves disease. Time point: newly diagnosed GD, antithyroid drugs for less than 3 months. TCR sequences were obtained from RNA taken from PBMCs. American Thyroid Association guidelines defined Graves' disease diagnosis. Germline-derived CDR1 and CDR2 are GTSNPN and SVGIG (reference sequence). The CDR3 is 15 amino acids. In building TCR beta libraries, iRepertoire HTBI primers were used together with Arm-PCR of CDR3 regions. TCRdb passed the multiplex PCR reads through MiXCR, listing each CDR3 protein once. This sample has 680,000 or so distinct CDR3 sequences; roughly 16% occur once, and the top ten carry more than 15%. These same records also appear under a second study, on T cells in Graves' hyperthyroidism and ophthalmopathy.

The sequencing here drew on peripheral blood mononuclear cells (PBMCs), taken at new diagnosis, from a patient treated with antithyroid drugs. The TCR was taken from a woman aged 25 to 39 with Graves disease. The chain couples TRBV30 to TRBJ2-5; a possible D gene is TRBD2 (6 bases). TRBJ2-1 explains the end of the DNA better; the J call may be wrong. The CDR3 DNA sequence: TGTGCCTGGAGCACGGGACTCGAGGGTTCCAATGAGCAGTTCTTC. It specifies CAWSTGLEGSNEQFF.